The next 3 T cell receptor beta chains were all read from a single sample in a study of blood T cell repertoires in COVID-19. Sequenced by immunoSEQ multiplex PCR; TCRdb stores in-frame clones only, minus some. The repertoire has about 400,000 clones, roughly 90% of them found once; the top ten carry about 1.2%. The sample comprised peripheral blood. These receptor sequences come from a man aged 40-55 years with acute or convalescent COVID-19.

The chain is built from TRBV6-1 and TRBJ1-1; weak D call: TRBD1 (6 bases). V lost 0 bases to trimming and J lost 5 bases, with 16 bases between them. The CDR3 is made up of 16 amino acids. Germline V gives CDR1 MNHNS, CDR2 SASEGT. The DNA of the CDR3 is TGTGCCAGCAGTGAAGCGGGGTACAGGGAACGGACTGAAGCTTTCTTT. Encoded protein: CASSEAGYRERTEAFF.

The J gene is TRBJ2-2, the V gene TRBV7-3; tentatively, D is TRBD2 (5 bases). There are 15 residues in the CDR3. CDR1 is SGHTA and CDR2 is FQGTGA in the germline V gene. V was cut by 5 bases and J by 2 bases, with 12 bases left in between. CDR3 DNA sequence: TGTGCCAGCAGCCGAGCGGCAGCTAACACCGGGGAGCTGTTTTTT. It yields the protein CASSRAAANTGELFF. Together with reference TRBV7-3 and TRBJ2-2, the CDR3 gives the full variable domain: GAGVSQTPSNKVTEKGKYVELRCDPISGHTALYWYRQSLGQGPEFLIYFQGTGAADDSGLPNDRFFAVRPEGSVSTLKIQRTERGDSAVYLCASSRAAANTGELFFGEGSRLTVL.

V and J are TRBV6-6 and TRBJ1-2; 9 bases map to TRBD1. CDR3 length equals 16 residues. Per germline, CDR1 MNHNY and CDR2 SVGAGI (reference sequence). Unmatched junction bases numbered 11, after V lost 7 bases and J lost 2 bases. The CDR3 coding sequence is TGTGCCAGCAACGGGGCAACCGGGACAGGGAACTATGGCTACACCTTC. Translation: CASNGATGTGNYGYTF.